These 17 T cell receptor beta chains share one sample of origin, sequenced in a study of control samples from healthy donors and cancer patients. The assay was immunoSEQ multiplex PCR, and TCRdb's table has in-frame clones only and misses some. The data show tens of thousands of clones, around 79% seen once. Sequencing was performed on PBMCs. These receptors came from a man aged 55 to 69 with head and neck cancer.

This clone has only one observation. V gene TRBV18 combines with J gene TRBJ2-5; D remains unclear. This CDR3 region has 13 residues. V lost 4 bases and J 5 bases, leaving 11 bases between the germline ends. Germline assignment: CDR1 KGHSH and CDR2 LQKENI. The CDR3: CASSLGMSETQYF. The CDR3 bases are TGTGCCAGCTCACTAGGGATGAGCGAGACCCAGTACTTC. The whole variable domain, filled in from reference TRBV18 and TRBJ2-5, reads NAGVMQNPRHLVRRRGQEARLRCSPMKGHSHVYWYRQLPEEGLKFMVYLQKENIIDESGMPKERFSAEFPKEGPSILRIQQVVRGDSAAYFCASSLGMSETQYFGPGTRLLVL.

This clone was observed once. The V and J genes are TRBV6-5 and TRBJ1-1; tentatively, D is TRBD1 (6 bases). Trimming removed 6 bases at V and 5 bases at J, with 16 bases between. CDR1 is MNHEY and CDR2 is SVGAGI in the germline V gene. CDR3 size: 14 residues. The CDR3 region has the DNA TGTGCCAGCAGACCTACAGGGTTGGGGACTGAAGCTTTCTTT. Its translation is CASRPTGLGTEAFF.

The chain uses TRBV5-8 and TRBJ1-2; 7 bases align to TRBD1. This CDR3 contains 12 residues. The J segment lost 8 bases and the V segment lost 2 bases, leaving 3 bases of the junction unmatched. Germline V gene data show CDR1 as SGHTS and CDR2 as YDEGEE. CDR3: CASSFDREGYTF. For the CDR3, the DNA is TGTGCCAGCAGCTTCGACAGGGAGGGCTACACCTTC.

The CDR3 loop reads CASSEAQARGDEQFF. CDR3 coding DNA: TGTGCCAGCAGTGAAGCGCAGGCTCGGGGGGATGAGCAGTTCTTC. V usage is TRBV2 and J usage is TRBJ2-1; 7 bases agree with TRBD2. The CDR3 contains 15 residues. The trim removed 0 bases at V and 8 bases at J, leaving 7 bases unmatched. Germline CDR1 reads SNHLY; CDR2 reads FYNNEI. Supplemented by reference TRBV2 and TRBJ2-1, the full variable domain reads EPEVTQTPSHQVTQMGQEVILRCVPISNHLYFYWYRQILGQKVEFLVSFYNNEISEKSEIFDDQFSVERPDGSNFTLKIRSTKLEDSAMYFCASSEAQARGDEQFFGPGTRLTVL.

The V call is TRBV5-1, the J call TRBJ2-7; 8 nucleotides match TRBD2. The CDR3 has 15 residues. From germline, CDR1 is SGHRS and CDR2 YFSETQ. V dropped 0 bases and J dropped 3; count of bases not matched to a gene: 5. This chain's CDR3 is CASSLVAGGRYEQYF. For the CDR3, the DNA is TGCGCCAGCAGCTTGGTCGCGGGGGGCCGCTACGAGCAGTACTTC.

The chain carries TRBV27 and TRBJ2-6; 11 bases fit TRBD2. With 5 bases clipped from V and 2 bases from J, the junction kept 5 bases outside the gene matches. Per the germline V gene, CDR1 is MNHEY and CDR2 is SMNVEV (reference sequence). The CDR3 loop spans 17 amino acids. The CDR3 region has the DNA TGTGCCAGCAGTCAGACTAGCGGGGCCCCTGGGGCCAACGTCCTGACTTTC. Encoded protein: CASSQTSGAPGANVLTF.

The rearrangement uses TRBV4-3 and TRBJ2-2; D is ambiguous. The CDR3 is made up of 14 amino acids. CDR1 LGHNA and CDR2 YSLEER come from the germline V gene. Trimming removed 0 bases at V and 6 bases at J, with 8 bases between. For the CDR3, the DNA is TGCGCCAGCAGCCAAGACGCCTTGTCCGGGGAGCTGTTTTTT. It is translated as CASSQDALSGELFF.

The chain combines TRBV3-1 (or the pseudogene TRBV3-2) with TRBJ1-4; D is unclear. Germline CDR1 is LGHDT and CDR2 is YNNKEL (reference sequence). CDR3 length: 14 residues. The germline V and J ends were trimmed by 5 bases and 0 bases, with 7 bases remaining between them. The CDR3 sequence: CASSYRATNEKLFF. The CDR3 nucleotides read TGTGCCAGCAGCTACCGAGCAACTAATGAAAAACTGTTTTTT.

The genes are TRBV27 and TRBJ2-7; D unclear. The closer fit of TRBJ2-1 to the DNA end suggests the J call may be wrong. The CDR3 has 13 residues. CDR1 is MNHEY and CDR2 is SMNVEV in the germline V gene (reference sequence). The CDR3 sequence is CASATQAYNEQFF. CDR3 nucleotides: TGTGCCAGCGCGACCCAAGCCTACAATGAGCAGTTCTTC.

In its sample, this clone was seen once. This chain connects TRBV3-1 (or the pseudogene TRBV3-2) to TRBJ1-5; D not resolved. The V gene's germline CDR1 is LGHDT and CDR2 YNNKEL (reference sequence). The CDR3 is made up of 13 amino acids. Trimming pared 2 bases from V and 5 bases from J, leaving 7 bases between. CDR3 coding DNA: TGTGCCAGCAGCCAAATGCAGGATCAGCCCCAGCATTTT. Translation: CASSQMQDQPQHF.

This CDR3 is CASKQDRATEAFF. The CDR3 coding sequence is TGTGCCAGCAAACAGGATAGAGCCACTGAAGCTTTCTTT. The rearrangement links TRBV2 to TRBJ1-1; TRBD1 is a possible D gene (5 bases). V was pared by 7 bases and J by 4 bases, with 13 bases between. This CDR3 region has 13 residues. Germline CDR1 SNHLY, CDR2 FYNNEI.

The sample holds one count of this clone. The V and J genes are TRBV9 and TRBJ1-5; no clear D. Germline-derived CDR1 and CDR2 are SGDLS and YYNGEE. There are 15 residues in the CDR3. Trimming stripped 4 bases from V and 4 bases from J, with 15 bases between. The CDR3 sequence is CASSPGGSGNQPQHF. The CDR3 DNA reads TGTGCCAGCAGCCCCGGAGGTTCGGGGAATCAGCCCCAGCATTTT.

The chain has TRBV5-1 and TRBJ1-5, with unresolved D. The CDR3 covers 14 residues. Germline-derived CDR1 and CDR2 are SGHRS and YFSETQ. With 3 bases removed from V and 4 bases from J, the gap between germline ends came to 11 bases. CDR3 amino acids: CASSSGLPNQPQHF. CDR3 bases: TGCGCCAGCAGCTCGGGCCTCCCTAATCAGCCCCAGCATTTT.

V is TRBV5-5 and J is TRBJ2-7; D unclear. Trimming shortened V by 0 bases and J by 0 bases, and 10 bases separated the two germline ends. CDR3 size: 15 residues. CDR1 is SGHKS and CDR2 is YYEKEE in the germline V gene (reference sequence). The chain's CDR3 is CASSLGGHSSYEQYF. CDR3 DNA: TGTGCCAGCAGCTTGGGAGGTCACAGCTCCTACGAGCAGTACTTC.

J is TRBJ2-7 and V is TRBV6-4; a possible D gene is TRBD2 (7 bases). Germline-derived CDR1 and CDR2 are MRHNA and SNTAGT. The germline V and J ends were trimmed by 4 bases and 1 base, with 14 bases remaining between them. CDR3 length: 15 amino acids. The CDR3 DNA reads TGTGCCAGCAGTGCAGAAGCGGGGACATCCTACGAGCAGTACTTC. Protein sequence: CASSAEAGTSYEQYF.

The chain couples TRBV2 to TRBJ2-1; 12 bases agree with TRBD2. Germline CDR1 and CDR2: SNHLY and FYNNEI. The CDR3 totals 14 residues. The ends lost 5 bases at V and 8 bases at J; junction bases unmatched: 4. In DNA, the CDR3 is TGTGCCAGCAGTCGGCTAGCGGGAGGGTATGAGCAGTTCTTC. Translated, it gives CASSRLAGGYEQFF. Complete variable domain (other parts from reference TRBV2 and TRBJ2-1): EPEVTQTPSHQVTQMGQEVILRCVPISNHLYFYWYRQILGQKVEFLVSFYNNEISEKSEIFDDQFSVERPDGSNFTLKIRSTKLEDSAMYFCASSRLAGGYEQFFGPGTRLTVL.

By sample share, this clone is medium-sized. The chain joins TRBV7-9 to TRBJ1-2, with D possibly being TRBD1 (6 bases). Germline V gives CDR1 SEHNR, CDR2 FQNEAQ (reference sequence). The ends were cut back, 0 bases at V and 3 bases at J, with 14 bases in the middle. The CDR3 is made up of 16 amino acids. CDR3 sequence reads: CASSLAGQTTYYGYTF. DNA for the CDR3: TGTGCCAGCAGCTTAGCGGGACAAACAACGTACTATGGCTACACCTTC.